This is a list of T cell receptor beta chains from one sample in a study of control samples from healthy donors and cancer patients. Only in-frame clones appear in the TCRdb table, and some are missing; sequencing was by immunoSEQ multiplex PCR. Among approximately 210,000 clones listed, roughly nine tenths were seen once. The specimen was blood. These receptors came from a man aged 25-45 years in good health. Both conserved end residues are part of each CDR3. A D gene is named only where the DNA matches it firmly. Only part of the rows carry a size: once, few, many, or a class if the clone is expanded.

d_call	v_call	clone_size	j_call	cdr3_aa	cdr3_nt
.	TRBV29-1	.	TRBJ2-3	CSSLAGSATDTQYF	TGCAGCTCCTTGGCGGGCAGTGCCACAGATACGCAGTATTTT
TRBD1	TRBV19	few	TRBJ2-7	CASTETGVNSYEQYF	TGTGCCAGTACCGAGACAGGGGTCAACTCCTACGAGCAGTACTTC
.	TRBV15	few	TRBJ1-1	CATSGASGGEAFF	TGTGCCACCAGCGGTGCTTCGGGGGGTGAAGCTTTCTTT
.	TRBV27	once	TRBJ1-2	CASSFTQGPLGYTF	TGTGCCAGCAGTTTTACCCAGGGCCCGCTTGGCTACACCTTC
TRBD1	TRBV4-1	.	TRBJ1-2	CASSRTGTGVNYGYTF	TGCGCCAGCAGCCGCACCGGGACAGGGGTTAACTATGGCTACACCTTC
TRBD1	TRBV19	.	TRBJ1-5	CASSLGQGRTSNQPQHF	TGTGCCAGTAGTCTTGGACAGGGCCGAACCTCGAATCAGCCCCAGCATTTT
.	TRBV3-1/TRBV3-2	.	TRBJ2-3	CASSQGFSSDINTQYF	TGTGCCAGCAGCCAAGGTTTTAGCTCCGACATTAATACGCAGTATTTT
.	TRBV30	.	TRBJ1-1	CAWSRDRPNTEAFF	TGTGCCTGGAGCCGAGACAGGCCGAACACTGAAGCTTTCTTT
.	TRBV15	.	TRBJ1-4	CATSRSPGRGRYEKLFF	TGTGCCACCAGCAGGAGCCCCGGGAGGGGCAGGTATGAAAAACTGTTTTTT
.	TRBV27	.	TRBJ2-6	CASSLYSASSGANVLTF	TGTGCCAGCAGTTTATACTCAGCCTCCTCTGGGGCCAACGTCCTGACTTTC
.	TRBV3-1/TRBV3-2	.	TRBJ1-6	CASSQDRSSPLHF	TGTGCCAGCAGCCAAGATAGAAGTTCACCCCTCCACTTT
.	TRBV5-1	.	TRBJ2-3	CASSWAQTDTQYF	TGCGCCAGCAGCTGGGCCCAAACAGATACGCAGTATTTT
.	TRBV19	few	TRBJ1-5	CASRTQEGNQPQHF	TGTGCCAGTAGGACACAGGAAGGGAATCAGCCCCAGCATTTT
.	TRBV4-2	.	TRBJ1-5	CASSQAVQGTPQHF	TGTGCCAGCAGCCAAGCGGTTCAGGGGACGCCCCAGCATTTT